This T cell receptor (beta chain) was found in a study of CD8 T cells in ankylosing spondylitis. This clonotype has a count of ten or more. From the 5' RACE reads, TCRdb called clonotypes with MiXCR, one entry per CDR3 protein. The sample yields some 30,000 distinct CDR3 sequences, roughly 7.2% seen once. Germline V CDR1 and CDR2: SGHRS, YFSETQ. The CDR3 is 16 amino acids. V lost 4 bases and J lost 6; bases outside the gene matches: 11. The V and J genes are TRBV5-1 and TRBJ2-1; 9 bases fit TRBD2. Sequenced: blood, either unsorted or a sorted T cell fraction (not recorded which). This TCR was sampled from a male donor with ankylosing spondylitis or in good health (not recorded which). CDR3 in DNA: TGCGCCAGCAGCCCTAAACTAGCGGGTTTTGGCAATGAGCAGTTCTTC. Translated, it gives CASSPKLAGFGNEQFF.